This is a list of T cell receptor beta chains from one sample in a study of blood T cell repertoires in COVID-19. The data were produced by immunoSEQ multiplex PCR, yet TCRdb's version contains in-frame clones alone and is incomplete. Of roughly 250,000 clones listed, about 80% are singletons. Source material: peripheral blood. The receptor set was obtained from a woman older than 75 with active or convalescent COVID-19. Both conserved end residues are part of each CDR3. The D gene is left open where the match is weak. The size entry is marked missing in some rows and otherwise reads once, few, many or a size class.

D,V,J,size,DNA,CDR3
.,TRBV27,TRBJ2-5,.,TGTGCCAGCTTCAGTCAGCAAGAGACCCAGTACTTC,CASFSQQETQYF
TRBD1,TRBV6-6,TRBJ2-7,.,TGTGCCAGCACCCACTCGACAGGGATCTACGAGCAGTACTTC,CASTHSTGIYEQYF
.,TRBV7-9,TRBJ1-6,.,TGTGCCAGCAGCCCGCGGGGGCAAAATAATTCACCCCTCCACTTT,CASSPRGQNNSPLHF
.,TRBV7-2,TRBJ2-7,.,TGTGCCAGCAGCCGTTTGAGGAGCTCCTACGAGCAGTACTTC,CASSRLRSSYEQYF
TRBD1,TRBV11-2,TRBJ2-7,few,TGTGCCAGCAGCCCCGGGACAGTATCCTACGAGCAGTACTTC,CASSPGTVSYEQYF
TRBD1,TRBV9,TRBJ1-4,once,TGTGCCAGCAGCCCAGACAGGGGGGTTGAAAAACTGTTTTTT,CASSPDRGVEKLFF
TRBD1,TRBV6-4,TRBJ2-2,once,TGTGCCAGCAGGAGGGGACAGGGGGGACTTTTGGGCACCGGGGAGCTGTTTTTT,CASRRGQGGLLGTGELFF
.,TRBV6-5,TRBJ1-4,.,TGTGCCAGCAGTCTGGGGGGGGAGGGTGAAAAACTGTTTTTT,CASSLGGEGEKLFF
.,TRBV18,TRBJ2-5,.,TGTGCCAGCTCACCCAACACACAAGAGACCCAGTACTTC,CASSPNTQETQYF
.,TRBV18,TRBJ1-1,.,TGTGCCAGCTCACCGCGACAGGAAATGAACACTGAAGCTTTCTTT,CASSPRQEMNTEAFF
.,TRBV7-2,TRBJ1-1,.,TGTGCCAGCAGCTCCACCAGTTTCACTGAAGCTTTCTTT,CASSSTSFTEAFF
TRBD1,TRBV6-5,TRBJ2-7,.,TGTGCCAGCACGGGGAGATACGGGACAGAAACTGAGCAGTACTTC,CASTGRYGTETEQYF
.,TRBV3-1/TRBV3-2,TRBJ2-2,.,TGTGCCAGCAGCCAAATGCAGGGGATCGGGGAGCTGTTTTTT,CASSQMQGIGELFF
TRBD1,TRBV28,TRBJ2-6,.,TGTGCCAGCAGTTCCGTCTTGGGGACAGGGAGCCGCTCTGGGGCCAACGTCCTGACTTTC,CASSSVLGTGSRSGANVLTF
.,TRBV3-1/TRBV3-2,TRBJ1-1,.,TGTGCCAGCAGCCCCCTTTGGAGTCTGAACACTGAAGCTTTCTTT,CASSPLWSLNTEAFF
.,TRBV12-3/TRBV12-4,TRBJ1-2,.,TGTGCCAGCAGCCGGGGCTATGGCTACACCTTC,CASSRGYGYTF
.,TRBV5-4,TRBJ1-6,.,TGTGCCAGCAGCTGGGGGACGGGAGAGAATTCACCCCTCCACTTT,CASSWGTGENSPLHF
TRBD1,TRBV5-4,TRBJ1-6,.,TGTGCCAGCAGCCGGACAGGGCCAGGAAATTCACCCCTCCACTTT,CASSRTGPGNSPLHF
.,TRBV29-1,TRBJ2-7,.,TGCAGCGCCGTAAGGGGTACCATGGGCGGCGAGCAGTACTTC,CSAVRGTMGGEQYF
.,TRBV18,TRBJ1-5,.,TGTGCCAGCTCACCGGCAGGGGACCAGCCCCAGCATTTT,CASSPAGDQPQHF
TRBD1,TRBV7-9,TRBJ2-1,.,TGTGCCAGCAGCCTCGGGACAGGGGATTACAATGAGCAGTTCTTC,CASSLGTGDYNEQFF
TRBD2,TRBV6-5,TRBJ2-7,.,TGTGCCGGGGGGGGAGGAGGGCGGTTCAGCGAGCAGTACTTC,CAGGGGGRFSEQYF